A single sample gave rise to the 10 T cell receptor beta chains below, sequenced in a study of identical twins. Each CDR3 protein gets one entry after TCRdb re-called the 5' RACE reads with MiXCR. The sample lists some 690,000 distinct CDR3 sequences, 20% to 25% occurring once. In addition, the sample was reused for a study of T cells expressing NK-cell markers.

The material sequenced was PBMCs. The receptor set was obtained from a woman between 18 and 29 years old in good health.

The chain is built from TRBV18 and TRBJ1-2; TRBD1 is a possible D gene (6 bases). The V end lost 3 bases, the J end lost 5 bases, and 19 bases lay between the germline ends. Germline V gene sequence: CDR1 KGHSH, CDR2 LQKENI. This CDR3 is built from 16 residues. Here the CDR3 reads CASSPQGQPTLYGYTF. CDR3 nucleotides: TGTGCCAGCTCACCTCAAGGACAGCCCACCCTTTATGGCTACACCTTC.

V gene TRBV29-1 combines with J gene TRBJ2-1; 8 nucleotides line up with TRBD2. The V segment lost 7 bases and the J segment 7 bases; nucleotides outside the gene matches: 9. CDR3 size: 13 residues. Germline V gene lookup returns CDR1 SQVTM and CDR2 ANQGSEA. In DNA form, the CDR3 reads TGCAGCGCCCCGGGGGGGCGCCTAAATGAGCAGTTCTTC. Residues: CSAPGGRLNEQFF.

This clonotype has more than one count but fewer than ten. This rearrangement joins TRBV7-9 to TRBJ1-6, with TRBD1 matching over 7 bases. J gave up 8 bases and V 5 bases, and 6 bases lay outside the gene matches. The CDR3 covers 14 residues. Germline CDR1 SEHNR, CDR2 FQNEAQ (reference sequence). The CDR3 coding sequence is TGTGCCAGCAGCCCACAGGGGATCCATTCACCCCTCCACTTT. Its protein is CASSPQGIHSPLHF.

This clonotype turned up a few times. V usage is TRBV7-2 and J usage is TRBJ2-7, with no clear D. The CDR3 contains 11 residues. Per germline, CDR1 SGHTA and CDR2 FQGNSA. With 2 bases removed from V and 5 bases from J, the gap between germline ends came to 4 bases. This CDR3 reads CASSLRHEQYF. Here the CDR3 DNA reads TGTGCCAGCAGCTTAAGACACGAGCAGTACTTC.

The gene calls are TRBV5-1 and TRBJ2-7; tentative D call: TRBD1 (6 bases). Trimming removed 2 bases from V and 0 bases from J, with 12 bases in between. CDR3 size: 15 residues. Looked up from germline, CDR1 is SGHRS and CDR2 is YFSETQ. This CDR3 reads CASSFAWGLSYEQYF. The CDR3 DNA sequence: TGCGCCAGCAGCTTTGCTTGGGGGCTCTCCTACGAGCAGTACTTC.

The gene calls are TRBV20-1 and TRBJ2-5; TRBD2 aligns across 9 bases. CDR3 length: 13 residues. Germline assignment: CDR1 DFQATT and CDR2 SNEGSKA (reference sequence). J was trimmed by 4 bases and V by 1 base; bases with no gene match: 1. The CDR3 loop is CSARGAGGETQYF. The CDR3, as DNA: TGCAGTGCTAGAGGAGCGGGGGGAGAGACCCAGTACTTC.

This chain links TRBV5-1 with TRBJ2-7, with D unresolved. This CDR3 has 14 amino acids. Between the trimmed V and J ends, which lost 4 bases and 4 bases, there was a span of 15 bases. Per the germline V gene, CDR1 is SGHRS and CDR2 is YFSETQ. The CDR3 sequence: CASSLYTSLYEQYF. In DNA, the CDR3 is TGCGCCAGCAGCCTGTACACCTCACTTTACGAGCAGTACTTC.

This clonotype was seen only a few times. The rearrangement uses TRBV29-1 and TRBJ2-5; D may be TRBD2 (5 bases). V lost 4 bases and J 5 bases, leaving 17 bases between the germline ends. The CDR3 runs 14 residues. Germline V gives CDR1 SQVTM, CDR2 ANQGSEA. The CDR3 nucleotides read TGCAGCGTTGGGGTAACGGGATTCCGGGAGACCCAGTACTTC. It codes for CSVGVTGFRETQYF.

This chain joins TRBV9 and TRBJ1-3; no reliable D call. Germline V CDR1 and CDR2: SGDLS, YYNGEE. CDR3 length: 16 residues. V lost 1 base to trimming and J lost 0 bases, with 11 bases between them. CDR3 sequence: CASSVIPLASGNTIYF. The CDR3 region has the DNA TGTGCCAGCAGCGTAATACCTTTAGCCTCTGGAAACACCATATATTTT.

A note on this clonotype: Given a much more abundant clone one base away, this may be a read error. This chain joins TRBV29-1 and TRBJ2-5, with D possibly being TRBD2 (6 bases). In germline, CDR1 is SQVTM, CDR2 ANQGSEA. This CDR3 region has 12 residues. CDR3 bases: TGCATCGTTGGAGGGTTACAAGAGACCCAGTACTTC. It encodes CIVGGLQETQYF.